The T cell receptor beta chain under discussion was sequenced for a study of memory CD4+ T cells and cytomegalovirus serostatus. Assay: immunoSEQ multiplex PCR; the TCRdb copy retains only in-frame clones and omits some. The table includes about 82,000 clones, less than 90% detected once. Trimming took off 4 bases at V and 3 bases at J, with 7 bases between the two ends. Germline loops: CDR1 SGHAT, CDR2 FQDESV (reference sequence). This CDR3 has 13 residues. Single viable CD3+CD4+CD8-CD45RO+ cells were sorted as the memory CD4+ T cells. This clone has just a few counts. V is TRBV11-1 and J is TRBJ1-5; D is ambiguous. The sequenced sample was memory CD4+ T cells from blood. The TCR comes from an adult in good health and CMV-seronegative. CDR3 sequence reads: CASSSGPNQPQHF. As DNA, the CDR3 is TGTGCCAGCAGCTCCGGGCCCAATCAGCCCCAGCATTTT. The entire variable domain, with the rest obtained from reference TRBV11-1 and TRBJ1-5, is as follows: EAEVAQSPRYKITEKSQAVAFWCDPISGHATLYWYRQILGQGPELLVQFQDESVVDDSQLPKDRFSAERLKGVDSTLKIQPAELGDSAMYLCASSSGPNQPQHFGDGTRLSIL.